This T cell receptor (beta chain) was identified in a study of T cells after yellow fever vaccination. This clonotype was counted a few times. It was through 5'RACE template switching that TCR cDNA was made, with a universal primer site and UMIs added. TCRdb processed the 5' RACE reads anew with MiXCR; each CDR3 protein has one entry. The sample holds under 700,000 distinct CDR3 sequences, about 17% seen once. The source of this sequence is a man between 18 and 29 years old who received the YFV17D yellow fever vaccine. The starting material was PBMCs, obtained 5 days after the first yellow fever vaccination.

The DNA of the CDR3 is TGTGCCAGCAGCCTTATTCCGGGACAGGGAGAGACCCAGTACTTC. Amino acids: CASSLIPGQGETQYF. The V call is TRBV5-5, the J call TRBJ2-5; 9 bases align to TRBD1. V lost 4 bases and J lost 4; bases outside the gene matches: 8. CDR3 length: 15 residues. Germline CDR1 is SGHKS and CDR2 is YYEKEE (reference sequence). Based on the CDR3 plus reference TRBV5-5 and TRBJ2-5, the full variable domain is DAGVTQSPTHLIKTRGQQVTLRCSPISGHKSVSWYQQVLGQGPQFIFQYYEKEERGRGNFPDRFSARQFPNYSSELNVNALLLGDSALYLCASSLIPGQGETQYFGPGTRLLVL.